What follows are 8 T cell receptor beta chains derived from one specimen sequenced in a study of post-analysis software for immune sequencing data. Findings of the study overall: Patients carried a few TRBV segments more frequently than controls did, and TRBV5-6, TRBV5-1 and TRBV20-1 were among them.

Their target antigens are unknown. Presence of unique molecular identifiers characterized the TCR beta cDNA libraries. Using its own MiXCR run on the PCR reads, TCRdb lists one record per CDR3 protein. The sample shows approximately 360,000 distinct CDR3 sequences, around 37% of them seen only once. The specimen was blood. The source is a girl aged 5-17 years with multiple sclerosis.

The chain is built from TRBV6-2 or TRBV6-3 and TRBJ2-2, with TRBD2 matching over 7 bases. CDR3 length: 13 amino acids. Germline V lookup: CDR1 MNHEY, CDR2 SVGEGT. Unmatched junction bases numbered 2, after V lost 4 bases and J lost 6 bases. CDR3 DNA sequence: TGTGCCAGCAGTTTACTAGCGCCCGGGGAGCTGTTTTTT. Translating gives CASSLLAPGELFF.

The rearrangement joins TRBV18 to TRBJ1-2; TRBD1 aligns across 9 bases. V shed 3 bases and J 7 bases; nucleotides not matched to a gene: 12. The CDR3 is 16 residues long. Germline assignment: CDR1 KGHSH and CDR2 LQKENI. The CDR3: CASSPEQGAVISGYTF. CDR3 in DNA: TGTGCCAGCTCACCGGAACAGGGGGCGGTAATTTCTGGCTACACCTTC.

This clonotype was counted only a few times. The chain links TRBV5-1 to TRBJ2-1; the D is unclear. With 4 bases removed from V and 4 bases from J, the gap between germline ends came to 18 bases. Germline values: CDR1 SGHRS, CDR2 YFSETQ. The CDR3 has 16 residues. CDR3 sequence: CASSPSSERLYNEQFF. The CDR3, as DNA: TGCGCCAGCAGCCCGTCGTCGGAGAGATTATACAATGAGCAGTTCTTC.

This clonotype occurred a few times. CDR3 loop: CASSYSISRSADTEAFF. DNA for the CDR3: TGTGCCAGCAGTTACTCGATATCACGGTCCGCCGACACTGAAGCTTTCTTT. This chain links TRBV6-6 with TRBJ1-1, with D unresolved. V was cut by 0 bases and J by 3 bases, with 17 bases left in between. Germline V gene data show CDR1 as MNHNY and CDR2 as SVGAGI (reference sequence). This CDR3 spans 17 amino acids.

V is TRBV19 and J is TRBJ2-5, with a tentative D call TRBD2 (6 bases). Per germline, CDR1 LNHDA and CDR2 SQIVND (reference sequence). The germline V and J ends were trimmed by 6 bases and 7 bases, with 9 bases remaining between them. The CDR3 covers 11 residues. CDR3 sequence reads: CASRLGGTQYF. Written as DNA, the CDR3 is TGTGCCAGTAGGTTGGGGGGGACCCAGTACTTC.

The chain uses TRBV11-1 and TRBJ2-1; D may be TRBD2 (6 bases). Trimming pared 5 bases from V and 10 bases from J, leaving 18 bases between. This CDR3 has 14 amino acids. The V gene's germline CDR1 is SGHAT and CDR2 FQDESV (reference sequence). The CDR3 protein is CASSPRLEFDEQFF. In DNA, the CDR3 is TGTGCCAGCAGCCCCAGACTAGAATTCGACGAGCAGTTCTTC.

Details on this clonotype: The junction does not match germline at one end; this may be a read error. The rearrangement links TRBV4-1 to TRBJ2-7; 7 nucleotides match TRBD1. This CDR3 is 15 amino acids long. Germline values: CDR1 MGHRA, CDR2 YSYEKL. The CDR3 spells CAGSQEEQGLYEQYF. The CDR3 DNA reads TGCGCCGGCAGCCAAGAGGAACAGGGGCTGTACGAGCAGTACTTC.

The J gene is TRBJ1-2, the V gene TRBV6-1; D remains unclear. The V end was cut by 6 bases, the J end by 6 bases, with 14 bases between. This CDR3 is 13 amino acids long. Germline V CDR1 and CDR2: MNHNS, SASEGT. Here the CDR3 reads CASSPYSTDGYTF. The DNA of the CDR3 is TGTGCCAGCAGCCCCTACAGTACGGATGGCTACACCTTC.